The 19 T cell receptor beta chains given below trace back to one sample, sequenced in a study of human T cells and chemical hapten exposure (TCRdb year 2021). Libraries were built with RACE. The instrument given in TCRdb is NextSeq 500. TCRdb reprocessed the public reads (quality trimming at Q25 with fastp, clone calling with MiXCR) and kept in-frame beta chains. When rows share a CDR3 protein, they turn into one entry using the most common DNA and genes. The sample table contains roughly 38,000 distinct CDR3 sequences; only one count was recorded for roughly 7.6% of them. The ten largest clones take up roughly 1.3% of the sample. In light of the paper, this sample's time point label describes: pre-sensitization, week 0. Reading the label with the study, this specimen's treatment or condition is: therapeutic diphenylcyclopropenone sensitization with weekly scalp DPC. This sample comprised whole blood, obtained in connection with sensitization to the hapten diphenylcyclopropenone (DPC). Receptors originate from a woman in her fifties or sixties with alopecia areata. Some clones in this sample may be carry-over from other donors' samples.

This clonotype has at least ten counts. The chain joins TRBV7-2 to TRBJ2-7, with 12 bases that match TRBD2. Per germline, CDR1 SGHTA and CDR2 FQGNSA. V dropped 3 bases and J dropped 3; count of bases not matched to a gene: 3. The CDR3 is 15 residues long. Here the CDR3 DNA reads TGTGCCAGCAGCTTCTCGGGACTAGCGGGCTACGAGCAGTACTTC. It codes for CASSFSGLAGYEQYF.

The CDR3 DNA reads TGTGCCAGCAGCTTAGTTGGGGCTAGCACAGATACGCAGTATTTT. It yields the protein CASSLVGASTDTQYF. The chain carries TRBV7-2 and TRBJ2-3; tentatively, D is TRBD1 (5 bases). V shed 1 base and J shed 0 bases, with 8 bases lying between them. This CDR3 has 15 amino acids. Germline CDR1 is SGHTA and CDR2 is FQGNSA.

This clonotype occurred many times. V gene TRBV6-5 combines with J gene TRBJ2-6, with unresolved D. This CDR3 contains 15 residues. Trimming left V 7 bases short and J 2 bases short, with 12 bases between. The germline V gene has CDR1 MNHEY and CDR2 SVGAGI. The chain's CDR3 is CASKPASAGANVLTF. In nucleotides, the CDR3 is TGTGCCAGCAAACCCGCATCAGCTGGGGCCAACGTCCTGACTTTC.

This clonotype was counted ten times or more. J is TRBJ2-5 and V is TRBV20-1, with TRBD1 matching over 8 bases. Germline lookup yields CDR1 DFQATT and CDR2 SNEGSKA (reference sequence). V trimming: 1 base; J trimming: 5 bases; junction bases outside the gene matches: 3. This CDR3 has 13 residues. As DNA, the CDR3 is TGCAGTGCTAGAGTCCCAGGGGGCGAGACCCAGTACTTC. This codes for CSARVPGGETQYF.

This clonotype was detected many times. The chain joins TRBV2 to TRBJ2-5; D gene unclear. V was cut by 3 bases and J by 3 bases, with 5 bases left in between. Per the germline V gene, CDR1 is SNHLY and CDR2 is FYNNEI. This CDR3 comprises 12 residues. CDR3 nucleotides: TGTGCCAGCAGTGACATAGAAGAGACCCAGTACTTC. Its protein product is CASSDIEETQYF.

Ten or more counts support this clonotype. V usage is TRBV29-1 and J usage is TRBJ1-1; 11 nucleotides align to TRBD1. The CDR3 is made up of 15 amino acids. Trimming at V came to 2 bases and at J to 5 bases, leaving 7 bases not matched to a gene. Looked up from germline, CDR1 is SQVTM and CDR2 is ANQGSEA. As DNA, the CDR3 is TGCAGCGTTGAAAGGGACAGGGGGGCAAGGACTGAAGCTTTCTTT. Translated: CSVERDRGARTEAFF.

This clonotype was observed at least ten times. The chain joins TRBV4-2 to TRBJ2-7; 8 positions match TRBD2. The V segment lost 1 base and the J segment 4 bases; nucleotides outside the gene matches: 9. The CDR3 sequence is 16 residues long. CDR1 and CDR2 from the germline V gene are LGHNA and YNFKEQ. The CDR3 region is CASSQAYRTSSYEQYF. In DNA, the CDR3 is TGTGCCAGCAGCCAAGCGTACCGGACTAGCAGTTACGAGCAGTACTTC.

A word on this clonotype: Just one base apart from a much larger clone, this may be a read error. The V gene is TRBV2, the J gene TRBJ2-4; maybe TRBD2 (5 bases). Germline assignment: CDR1 SNHLY and CDR2 FYNNEI. V lost 7 bases and J lost 1, with 20 bases in between. The CDR3 is 17 residues long. CDR3 DNA: TGTGCCAGCAACCTCCCCCCCCTTAGCGTTGCCAAAAACATTCAGTACTTC. Translating it yields CASNLPPLSVAKNIQYF.

This clonotype was detected many times. The chain is built from TRBV4-2 and TRBJ2-7; 7 positions match TRBD1. J lost 0 bases, V lost 1 base, and 3 bases had no gene match. In germline, CDR1 is LGHNA, CDR2 YNFKEQ. The CDR3 is 15 residues long. The CDR3 region has the DNA TGTGCCAGCAGCCAAGCGGGACAGAGCTCCTACGAGCAGTACTTC. Amino acids: CASSQAGQSSYEQYF.

This clonotype turned up a few times. The gene calls are TRBV6-2 or TRBV6-3 and TRBJ2-6, with TRBD2 matching 14 bases. Germline trimming cut 0 bases from V and 0 bases from J; bases unmatched to any gene: 4. Germline loops: CDR1 MNHEY, CDR2 SVGEGT. The CDR3 contains 20 residues. This CDR3 is CASSYSAGLAGDSGANVLTF. The CDR3 DNA follows: TGTGCCAGCAGTTACTCAGCGGGACTAGCGGGGGACTCTGGGGCCAACGTCCTGACTTTC.

The chain has TRBV30 and TRBJ1-3, with a weak D call TRBD1 (5 bases). The V end lost 4 bases, the J end lost 0 bases, and 10 bases lay between the germline ends. Germline V gene data show CDR1 as GTSNPN and CDR2 as SVGIG (reference sequence). The CDR3 has 14 residues. The CDR3 here is CAWNPGTSGNTIYF. For the CDR3, the DNA is TGTGCCTGGAACCCAGGGACCTCTGGAAACACCATATATTTT.

There are many counts of this clonotype. The genes are TRBV20-1 and TRBJ1-5, with D tentatively TRBD1 (6 bases). The V and J ends lost 6 bases and 0 bases respectively, with 12 bases between them. CDR3 length: 14 residues. Germline lookup yields CDR1 DFQATT and CDR2 SNEGSKA (reference sequence). CDR3 bases: TGCAGTGCCAACAGGGATTATAGCAATCAGCCCCAGCATTTT. Translation: CSANRDYSNQPQHF.

This rearrangement joins TRBV12-3 or TRBV12-4 to TRBJ2-5, with D perhaps matching TRBD1 (5 bases). This CDR3 spans 15 amino acids. Trimming removed 3 bases from V and 4 bases from J, with 15 bases in between. The CDR3 protein is CASSLDMAVGETQYF. The DNA for the CDR3 is TGTGCCAGCAGTTTGGACATGGCAGTAGGAGAGACCCAGTACTTC.

For the CDR3, the DNA is TGCGCCAGCAGCCTGGTTCCGGAGGAGCCCCAGCATTTT. Encoded protein: CASSLVPEEPQHF. The V gene is TRBV5-1, the J gene TRBJ1-5; no reliable D call. The germline gives CDR1 SGHRS, CDR2 YFSETQ. The CDR3 extends over 13 amino acids. The V end lost 4 bases, the J end lost 8 bases, and 13 bases lay between the germline ends. Complete variable domain (other parts from reference TRBV5-1 and TRBJ1-5): KAGVTQTPRYLIKTRGQQVTLSCSPISGHRSVSWYQQTPGQGLQFLFEYFSETQRNKGNFPGRFSGRQFSNSRSEMNVSTLELGDSALYLCASSLVPEEPQHFGDGTRLSIL.

The chain is built from TRBV7-2 and TRBJ2-2; D is ambiguous. CDR1 is SGHTA, CDR2 FQGNSA, per germline. The CDR3 has 15 residues. With 0 bases removed from V and 3 bases from J, the gap between germline ends came to 8 bases. The CDR3 nucleotides are TGTGCCAGCAGCTTAGCGGGCACATACACCGGGGAGCTGTTTTTT. Protein: CASSLAGTYTGELFF.

This clonotype was observed many times. The CDR3 here is CASSVEVSGPTYEQYF. CDR3 sequence (DNA): TGTGCCAGCAGCGTAGAGGTTAGCGGGCCCACCTACGAGCAGTACTTC. V is TRBV9 and J is TRBJ2-7; 7 nucleotides match TRBD2. The junction had 8 bases not matched to a gene; V was cut back by 0 bases and J by 2 bases. There are 16 residues in the CDR3. The V gene's germline CDR1 is SGDLS and CDR2 YYNGEE. Together with reference TRBV9 and TRBJ2-7, the CDR3 gives the full variable domain: DSGVTQTPKHLITATGQRVTLRCSPRSGDLSVYWYQQSLDQGLQFLIQYYNGEERAKGNILERFSAQQFPDLHSELNLSSLELGDSALYFCASSVEVSGPTYEQYFGPGTRLTVT.

This clonotype has a count of ten or more. This rearrangement joins TRBV27 to TRBJ2-7; D unclear. V was cut by 4 bases and J by 0 bases, with 10 bases left in between. This CDR3 contains 14 residues. Germline lookup yields CDR1 MNHEY and CDR2 SMNVEV (reference sequence). For the CDR3, the DNA is TGTGCCAGCAGTTATGGGCCATCCTCCTACGAGCAGTACTTC. It is translated as CASSYGPSSYEQYF.

The sample holds many counts of this clonotype. The genes are TRBV6-1 and TRBJ2-7; D is undetermined. Per the germline V gene, CDR1 is MNHNS and CDR2 is SASEGT. The CDR3 runs to 18 residues. V dropped 2 bases and J dropped 0 bases, with 20 bases sitting between them. CDR3: CASSEQRPVSISSYEQYF. CDR3 sequence (DNA): TGTGCCAGCAGTGAACAAAGGCCCGTCTCCATCAGCTCCTACGAGCAGTACTTC.

This clonotype was seen many times. This rearrangement joins TRBV28 to TRBJ2-5, with 10 positions matching TRBD2. The V segment lost 5 bases and the J segment 1 base; nucleotides outside the gene matches: 7. The CDR3 is made up of 16 amino acids. The germline CDR1 and CDR2 sequences are MDHEN and SYDVKM. The CDR3: CASSRSSGSSQETQYF. The CDR3 DNA follows: TGTGCCAGCAGTAGATCTAGCGGGAGTTCCCAAGAGACCCAGTACTTC.